This entry concerns a single TCR beta chain. Germline-derived CDR1 and CDR2 are MNHEY and SMNVEV (reference sequence). Germline trimming cut 10 bases from V and 3 bases from J; bases unmatched to any gene: 8. The CDR3 totals 13 residues. This sample was taken from a study of control samples from healthy donors and cancer patients. Profiling relied on immunoSEQ multiplex PCR, and the TCRdb table lists in-frame clones only, not all of them. The sample lists over 150,000 clones, around 94% occurring once. The sequenced sample was PBMCs. This clonotype originated in a man between 60 and 70 years old with colorectal cancer. The chain has TRBV27 and TRBJ2-7; TRBD1 matches at 8 bases. DNA for the CDR3: TGTGCCATCGGGACAGGTCCAGACTACGAGCAGTACTTC. Translated, it gives CAIGTGPDYEQYF.